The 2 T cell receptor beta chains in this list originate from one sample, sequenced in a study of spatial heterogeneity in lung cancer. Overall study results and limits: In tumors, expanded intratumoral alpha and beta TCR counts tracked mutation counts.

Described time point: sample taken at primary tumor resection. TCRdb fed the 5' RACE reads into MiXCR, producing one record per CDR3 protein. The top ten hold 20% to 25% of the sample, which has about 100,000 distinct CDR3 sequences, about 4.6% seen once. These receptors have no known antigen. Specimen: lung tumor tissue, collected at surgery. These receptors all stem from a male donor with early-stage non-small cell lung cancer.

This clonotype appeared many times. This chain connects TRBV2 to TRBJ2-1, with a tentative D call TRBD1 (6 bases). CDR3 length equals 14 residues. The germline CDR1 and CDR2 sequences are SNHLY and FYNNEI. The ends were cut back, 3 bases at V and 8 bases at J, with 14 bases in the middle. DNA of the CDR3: TGTGCCAGCAGTGACCCCCGTAAGGGGGATGAGCAGTTCTTC. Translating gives CASSDPRKGDEQFF.

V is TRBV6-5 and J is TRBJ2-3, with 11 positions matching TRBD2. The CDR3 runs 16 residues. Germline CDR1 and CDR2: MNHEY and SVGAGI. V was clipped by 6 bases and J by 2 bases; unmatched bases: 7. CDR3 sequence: CASSHVAGGVTDTQYF. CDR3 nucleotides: TGTGCCAGCAGCCACGTAGCGGGAGGGGTCACAGATACGCAGTATTTT.